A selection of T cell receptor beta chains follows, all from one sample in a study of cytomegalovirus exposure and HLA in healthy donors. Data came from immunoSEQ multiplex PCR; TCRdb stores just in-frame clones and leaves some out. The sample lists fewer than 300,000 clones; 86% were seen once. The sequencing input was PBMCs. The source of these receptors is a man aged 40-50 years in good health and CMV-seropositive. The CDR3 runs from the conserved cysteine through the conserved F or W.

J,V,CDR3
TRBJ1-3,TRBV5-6,CASSLLGNTIYF
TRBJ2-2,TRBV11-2,CASSLDLAGEYTGELFF
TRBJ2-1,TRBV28,CASSIDSSYNEQFF
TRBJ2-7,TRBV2,CAKGPEQYF
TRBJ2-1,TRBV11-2,CASSRRSRDNEQFF
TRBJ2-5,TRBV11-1,CASSFPQETQYF
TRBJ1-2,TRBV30,CASPGQSNYGYTF
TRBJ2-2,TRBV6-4,CASSDGRQGNTGELFF
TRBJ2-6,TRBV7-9,CASNLGLSGANVLTF
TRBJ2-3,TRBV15,CATTLVAGELSTDTQYF
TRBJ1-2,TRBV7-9,CASSLAGGFGYTF
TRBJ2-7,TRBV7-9,CASSPSGIVAYEQYF
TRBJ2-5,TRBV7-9,CASSSHRGRETQYF
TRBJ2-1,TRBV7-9,CASSAYTGYNEQFF
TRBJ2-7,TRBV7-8,CASSPRLAGGGAHEQYF
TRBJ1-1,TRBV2,CARVRNRGDAEAFF
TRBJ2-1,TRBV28,CASSLTFGLERAGGSYNEQFF
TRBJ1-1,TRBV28,CASSERWTEAFF
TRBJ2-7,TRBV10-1,CASSESGQGGYEQYF
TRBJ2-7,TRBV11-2,CASSFLTDPNYEQYF
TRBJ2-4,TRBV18,CASSPPTVAKNIQYF
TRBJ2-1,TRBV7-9,CSSSLASSGSPRQFF
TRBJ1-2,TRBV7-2,CASSWEADYGYTF
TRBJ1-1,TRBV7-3,CASSAAGSTEAFF
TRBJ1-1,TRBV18,CASSPGKGSSTEAFF
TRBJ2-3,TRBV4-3,CASSQDIAGSRTDTQYF
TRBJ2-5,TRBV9,CASTPMGLTQETQYF
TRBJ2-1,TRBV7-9,CASSLWGLADGSSYNEQFF
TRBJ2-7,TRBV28,CASSIVAGLLHEQYF
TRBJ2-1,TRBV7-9,CASSQIKLEAYNEQFF
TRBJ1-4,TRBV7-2,CASSLGQGFPDEKLFF
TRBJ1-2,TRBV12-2,CASRLAGAATDYGYTF
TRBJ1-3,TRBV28,CASSLVGGPNSGNTIYF
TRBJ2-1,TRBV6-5,CASSYLGGEQFF
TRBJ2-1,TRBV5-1,CASSAAFLTGTSGRNEQFF
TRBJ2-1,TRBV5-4,CASSQRTGSDEQFF
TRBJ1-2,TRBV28,CASSFSRRTGYTF
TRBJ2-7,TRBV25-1,CASSELGTGLAYEQYF
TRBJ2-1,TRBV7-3,CASSGDSFSYNEQFF
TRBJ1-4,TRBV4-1,CASSLRDRGEGNEKLFF
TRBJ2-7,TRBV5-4,CASSPGLAGARAPHEQYF
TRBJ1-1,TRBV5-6,CASSWGENTEAFF
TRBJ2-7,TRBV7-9,CASSLTIRGYEQYF
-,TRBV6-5,CASSYGGTEFYEQYF
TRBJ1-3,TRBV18,CASSSSLGGTSGNTIYF
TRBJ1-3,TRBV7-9,CASSLATGGTGNTIYF
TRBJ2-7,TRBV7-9,CASSSPSQGPYEQYF
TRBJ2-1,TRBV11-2,CASSPRIAGPLSSYNEQFF
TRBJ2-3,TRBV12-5,CASSRGIQDTQYF
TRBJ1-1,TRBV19,CASSIPGLRGAFF
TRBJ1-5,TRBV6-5,CASSFTGGNQPQHF
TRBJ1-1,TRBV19,CASIAGGGNTEAFF
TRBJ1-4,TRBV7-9,CSSRSWARGLHEKLFF
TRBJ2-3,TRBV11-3,CASSPRQGATDTQYF
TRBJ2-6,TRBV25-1,CASSARVSLTGANVLTF
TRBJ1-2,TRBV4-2,CASSQLSGGVQSDGYTF
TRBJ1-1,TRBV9,CASSPQAVTLNTEAFF